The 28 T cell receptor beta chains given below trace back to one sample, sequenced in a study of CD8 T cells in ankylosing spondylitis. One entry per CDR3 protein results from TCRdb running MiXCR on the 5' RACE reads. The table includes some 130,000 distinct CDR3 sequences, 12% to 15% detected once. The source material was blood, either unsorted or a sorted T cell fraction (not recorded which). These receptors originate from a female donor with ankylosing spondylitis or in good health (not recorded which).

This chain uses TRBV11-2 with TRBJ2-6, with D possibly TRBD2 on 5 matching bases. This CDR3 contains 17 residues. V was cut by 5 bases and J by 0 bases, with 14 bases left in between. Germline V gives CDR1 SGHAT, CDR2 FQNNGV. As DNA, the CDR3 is TGTGCCAGCAGCATCCGGGGTATTAGCTCTGGGGCCAACGTCCTGACTTTC. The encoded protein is CASSIRGISSGANVLTF.

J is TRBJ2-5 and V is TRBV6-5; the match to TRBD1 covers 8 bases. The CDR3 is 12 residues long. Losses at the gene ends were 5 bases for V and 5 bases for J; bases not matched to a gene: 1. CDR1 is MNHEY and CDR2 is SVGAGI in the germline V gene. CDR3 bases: TGTGCCAGCAGTAACAGGGGGGAGACCCAGTACTTC. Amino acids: CASSNRGETQYF.

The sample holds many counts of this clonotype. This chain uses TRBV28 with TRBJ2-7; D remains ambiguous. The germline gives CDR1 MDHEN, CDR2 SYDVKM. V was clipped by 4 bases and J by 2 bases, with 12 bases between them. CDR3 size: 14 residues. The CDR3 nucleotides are TGTGCCAGCAGTTCCCAAGGAGTCCCCTACGAGCAGTACTTC. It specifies CASSSQGVPYEQYF. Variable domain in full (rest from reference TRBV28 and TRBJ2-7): DVKVTQSSRYLVKRTGEKVFLECVQDMDHENMFWYRQDPGLGLRLIYFSYDVKMKEKGDIPEGYSVSREKKERFSLILESASTNQTSMYLCASSSQGVPYEQYFGPGTRLTVT.

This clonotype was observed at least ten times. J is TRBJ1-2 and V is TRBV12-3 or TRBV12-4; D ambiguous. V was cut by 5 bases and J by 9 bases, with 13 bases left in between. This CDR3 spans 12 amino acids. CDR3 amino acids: CASSLRAGRYTF. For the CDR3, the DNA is TGTGCCAGCAGTCTGCGGGCCGGCCGCTACACCTTC.

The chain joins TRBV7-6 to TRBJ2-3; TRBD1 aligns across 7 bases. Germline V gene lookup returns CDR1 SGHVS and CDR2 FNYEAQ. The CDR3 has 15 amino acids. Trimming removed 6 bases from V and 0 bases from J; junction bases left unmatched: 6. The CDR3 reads CASRHRGESTDTQYF. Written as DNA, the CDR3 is TGTGCCAGCAGGCACAGGGGTGAGAGCACAGATACGCAGTATTTT. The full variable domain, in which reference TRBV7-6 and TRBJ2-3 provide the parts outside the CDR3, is GAGVSQSPRYKVTKRGQDVALRCDPISGHVSLYWYRQALGQGPEFLTYFNYEAQQDKSGLPNDRFSAERPEGSISTLTIQRTEQRDSAMYRCASRHRGESTDTQYFGPGTRLTVL.

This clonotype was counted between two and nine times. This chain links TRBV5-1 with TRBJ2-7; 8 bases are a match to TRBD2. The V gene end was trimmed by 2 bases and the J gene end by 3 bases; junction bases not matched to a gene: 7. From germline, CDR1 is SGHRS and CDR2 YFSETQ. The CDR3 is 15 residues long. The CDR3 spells CASSFSSGMFYEQYF. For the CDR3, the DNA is TGCGCCAGCAGCTTTAGTAGCGGGATGTTCTACGAGCAGTACTTC. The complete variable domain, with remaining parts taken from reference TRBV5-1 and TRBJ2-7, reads KAGVTQTPRYLIKTRGQQVTLSCSPISGHRSVSWYQQTPGQGLQFLFEYFSETQRNKGNFPGRFSGRQFSNSRSEMNVSTLELGDSALYLCASSFSSGMFYEQYFGPGTRLTVT.

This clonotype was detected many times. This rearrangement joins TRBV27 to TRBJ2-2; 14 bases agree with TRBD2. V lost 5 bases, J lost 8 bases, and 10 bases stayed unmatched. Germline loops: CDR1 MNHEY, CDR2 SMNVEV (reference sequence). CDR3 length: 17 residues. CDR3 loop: CASSKTGTSGSVGELFF. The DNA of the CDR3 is TGTGCCAGCAGTAAAACCGGGACTAGCGGGAGTGTAGGGGAGCTGTTTTTT.

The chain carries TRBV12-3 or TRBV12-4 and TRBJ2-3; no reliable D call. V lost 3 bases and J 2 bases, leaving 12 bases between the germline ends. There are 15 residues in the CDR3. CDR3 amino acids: CASSLGWGSTDTQYF. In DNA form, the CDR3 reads TGTGCCAGCAGTTTGGGCTGGGGTTCCACAGATACGCAGTATTTT.

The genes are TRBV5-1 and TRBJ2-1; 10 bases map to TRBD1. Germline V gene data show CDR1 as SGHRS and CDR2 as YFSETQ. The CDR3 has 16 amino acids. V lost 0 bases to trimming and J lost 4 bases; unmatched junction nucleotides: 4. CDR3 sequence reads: CASSLGDRGPYNEQFF. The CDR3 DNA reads TGCGCCAGCAGCTTGGGGGACAGGGGTCCTTACAATGAGCAGTTCTTC.

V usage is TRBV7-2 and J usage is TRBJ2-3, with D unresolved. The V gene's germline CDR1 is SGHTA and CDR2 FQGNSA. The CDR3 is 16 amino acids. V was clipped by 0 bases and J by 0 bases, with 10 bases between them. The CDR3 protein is CASSLASTQSTDTQYF. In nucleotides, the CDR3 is TGTGCCAGCAGCTTAGCGAGTACCCAAAGCACAGATACGCAGTATTTT.

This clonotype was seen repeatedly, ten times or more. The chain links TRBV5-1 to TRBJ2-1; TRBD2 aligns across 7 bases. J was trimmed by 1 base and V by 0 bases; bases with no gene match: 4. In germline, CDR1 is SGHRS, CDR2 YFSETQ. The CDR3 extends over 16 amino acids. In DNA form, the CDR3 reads TGCGCCAGCAGCTTGGAGCGGGGTGGGTCCTACAATGAGCAGTTCTTC. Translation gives CASSLERGGSYNEQFF.

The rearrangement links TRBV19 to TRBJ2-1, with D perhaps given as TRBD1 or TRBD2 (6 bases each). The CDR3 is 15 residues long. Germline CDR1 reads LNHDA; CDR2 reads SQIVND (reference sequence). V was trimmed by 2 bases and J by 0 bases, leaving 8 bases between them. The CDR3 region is CASSIRGDSYNEQFF. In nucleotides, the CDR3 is TGTGCCAGTAGTATAAGGGGGGACTCCTACAATGAGCAGTTCTTC.

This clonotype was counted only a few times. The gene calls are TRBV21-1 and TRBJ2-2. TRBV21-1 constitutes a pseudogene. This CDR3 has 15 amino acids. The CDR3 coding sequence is TGTGCCAGCAGCTTAAATGGTGGGTTCGACGGGGAGCTGTTTTTT. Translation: CASSLNGGFDGELFF.

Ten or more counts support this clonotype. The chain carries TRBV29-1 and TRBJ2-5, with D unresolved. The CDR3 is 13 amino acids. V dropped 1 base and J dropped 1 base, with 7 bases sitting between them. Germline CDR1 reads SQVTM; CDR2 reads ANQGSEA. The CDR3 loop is CSVEVSVQETQYF. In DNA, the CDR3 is TGCAGCGTTGAAGTGTCAGTCCAAGAGACCCAGTACTTC.

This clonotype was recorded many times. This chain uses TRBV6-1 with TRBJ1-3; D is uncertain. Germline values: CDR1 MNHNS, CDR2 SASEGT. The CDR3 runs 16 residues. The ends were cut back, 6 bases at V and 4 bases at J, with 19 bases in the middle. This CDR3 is CASSKLSSLYGNTIYF. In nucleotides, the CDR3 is TGTGCCAGCAGCAAATTAAGTAGCCTGTACGGAAACACCATATATTTT.

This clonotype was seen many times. This CDR3 reads CASSLRDNSYEQYF. Written as DNA, the CDR3 is TGTGCCAGCAGTCTAAGGGACAACTCCTACGAGCAGTACTTC. The J gene is TRBJ2-7, the V gene TRBV12-3 or TRBV12-4; weak D call: TRBD1 (6 bases). V was clipped by 5 bases and J by 0 bases, with 11 bases between them. This CDR3 is 14 amino acids long.

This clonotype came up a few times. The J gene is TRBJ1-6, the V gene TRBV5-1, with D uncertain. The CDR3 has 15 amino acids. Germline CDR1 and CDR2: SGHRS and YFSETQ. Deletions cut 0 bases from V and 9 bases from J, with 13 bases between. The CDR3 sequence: CASSLETQLPSPLHF. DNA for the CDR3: TGCGCCAGCAGCTTGGAGACACAGCTGCCTTCACCCCTCCACTTT.

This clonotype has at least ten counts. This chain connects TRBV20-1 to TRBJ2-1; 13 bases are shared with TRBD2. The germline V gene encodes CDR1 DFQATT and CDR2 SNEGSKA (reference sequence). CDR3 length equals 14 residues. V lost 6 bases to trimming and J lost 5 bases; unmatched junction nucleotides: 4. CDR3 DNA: TGCAGTGCAACCGGGACTAGCGGGGACAATGAGCAGTTCTTC. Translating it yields CSATGTSGDNEQFF.

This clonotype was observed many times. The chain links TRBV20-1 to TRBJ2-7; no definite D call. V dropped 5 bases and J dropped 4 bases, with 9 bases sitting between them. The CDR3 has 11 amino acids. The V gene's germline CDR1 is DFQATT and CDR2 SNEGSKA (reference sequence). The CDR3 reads CSAWMNYEQYF. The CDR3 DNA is TGCAGTGCTTGGATGAATTACGAGCAGTACTTC.

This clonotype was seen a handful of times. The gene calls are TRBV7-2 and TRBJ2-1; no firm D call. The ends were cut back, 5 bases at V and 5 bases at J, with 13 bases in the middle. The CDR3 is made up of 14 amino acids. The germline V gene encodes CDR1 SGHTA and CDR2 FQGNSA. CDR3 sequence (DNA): TGTGCCAGCAGCCCGAGCCAGAGTCACAATGAGCAGTTCTTC. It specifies CASSPSQSHNEQFF.

CDR3 residues: CASRKATSAGELFF. The CDR3 bases are TGTGCCAGCAGGAAAGCCACGAGCGCCGGGGAGCTGTTTTTT. The chain recombines TRBV5-6 with TRBJ2-2; D gene unclear. The CDR3 is 14 residues long. Trimming shortened V by 5 bases and J by 6 bases, and 14 bases separated the two germline ends. Germline values: CDR1 SGHDT, CDR2 YYEEEE.

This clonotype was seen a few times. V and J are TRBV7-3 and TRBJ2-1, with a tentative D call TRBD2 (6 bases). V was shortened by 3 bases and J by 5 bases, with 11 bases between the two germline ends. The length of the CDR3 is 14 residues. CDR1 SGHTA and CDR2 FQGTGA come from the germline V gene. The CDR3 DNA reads TGTGCCAGCAGCTTCGGGACTTCTCACAATGAGCAGTTCTTC. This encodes CASSFGTSHNEQFF. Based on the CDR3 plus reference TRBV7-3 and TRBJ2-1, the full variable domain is GAGVSQTPSNKVTEKGKYVELRCDPISGHTALYWYRQSLGQGPEFLIYFQGTGAADDSGLPNDRFFAVRPEGSVSTLKIQRTERGDSAVYLCASSFGTSHNEQFFGPGTRLTVL.

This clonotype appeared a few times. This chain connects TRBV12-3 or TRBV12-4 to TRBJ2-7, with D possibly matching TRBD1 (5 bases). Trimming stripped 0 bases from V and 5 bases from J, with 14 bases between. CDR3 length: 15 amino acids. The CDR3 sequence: CASSLAPRVGHEQYF. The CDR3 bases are TGTGCCAGCAGTTTAGCTCCCAGGGTCGGCCACGAGCAGTACTTC.

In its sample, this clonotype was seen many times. Here the CDR3 DNA reads TGTGCCAGCAGCCAAAGGTATCCCACCGGGGAGCTGTTTTTT. It specifies CASSQRYPTGELFF. This sequence joins TRBV3-1 and TRBJ2-2, with D unclear. Germline values: CDR1 LGHDT, CDR2 YNNKEL (reference sequence). This CDR3 has 14 amino acids. Trimming stripped 2 bases from V and 4 bases from J, with 8 bases between.

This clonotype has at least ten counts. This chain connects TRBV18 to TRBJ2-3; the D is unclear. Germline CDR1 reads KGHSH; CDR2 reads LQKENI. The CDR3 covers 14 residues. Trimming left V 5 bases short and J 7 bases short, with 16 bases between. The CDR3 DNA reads TGTGCCAGCTCATCCTCGCTCGATACCAATACGCAGTATTTT. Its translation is CASSSSLDTNTQYF.

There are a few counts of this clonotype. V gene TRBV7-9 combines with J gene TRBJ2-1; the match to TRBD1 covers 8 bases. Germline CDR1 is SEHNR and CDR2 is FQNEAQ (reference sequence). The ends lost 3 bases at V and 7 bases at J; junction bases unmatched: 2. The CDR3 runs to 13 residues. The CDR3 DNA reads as TGTGCCAGCAGCTTGGACAGGGAAAATGAGCAGTTCTTC. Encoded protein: CASSLDRENEQFF.

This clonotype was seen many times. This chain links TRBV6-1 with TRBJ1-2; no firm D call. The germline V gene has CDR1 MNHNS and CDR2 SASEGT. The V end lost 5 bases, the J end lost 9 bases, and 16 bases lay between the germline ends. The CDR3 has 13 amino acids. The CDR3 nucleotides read TGTGCCAGCAGTACCCCGGGAGGGAAACGCTACACCTTC. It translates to CASSTPGGKRYTF.

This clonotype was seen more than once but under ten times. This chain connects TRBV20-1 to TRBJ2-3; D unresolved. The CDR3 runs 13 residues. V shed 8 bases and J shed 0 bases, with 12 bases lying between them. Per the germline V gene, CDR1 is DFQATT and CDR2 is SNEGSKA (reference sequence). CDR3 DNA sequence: TGCAGTACAAGTTGGGCGAGCACAGATACGCAGTATTTT. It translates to CSTSWASTDTQYF.